The rows below give T cell receptor beta chains drawn from one sample of a study of T cell repertoires in cytomegalovirus infection. Using its own MiXCR run on the reads, TCRdb lists one record per CDR3 protein. The sample holds approximately 490,000 distinct CDR3 sequences, roughly 12% seen once. Sequencing input: PBMCs. The receptors here all came from a human donor in good health (CMV status not recorded). Some clones in this sample may be carry-over from other donors' samples. Both conserved end residues are part of each CDR3. Each record gives: V gene, clone size, J gene, D gene, CDR3 protein, CDR3 DNA. D genes are given only for firm matches. Clone size is shown for a subset of rows, as once, few, many or a class of expanded clone.

>TRBV11-2|many|TRBJ2-6|.
CASSLVSSSSGANVLTF
TGTGCCAGCAGCTTAGTCTCGTCCAGCTCTGGGGCCAACGTCCTGACTTTC
>TRBV11-2|.|TRBJ1-3|.
CASSLERGSENTIYF
TGTGCCAGCAGCTTAGAAAGGGGGTCGGAAAACACCATATATTTT
>TRBV11-1|many|TRBJ1-2|TRBD1
CASSEDRGGYTF
TGTGCCAGCAGCGAAGACAGGGGTGGCTACACCTTC
>TRBV5-1|few|TRBJ2-1|TRBD2
CASSLWTSTSGGYNEQFF
TGCGCCAGCAGCCTGTGGACGTCGACTAGCGGGGGGTACAATGAGCAGTTCTTC
>TRBV7-9|many|TRBJ2-5|.
CASSPWPGATVKETQYF
TGTGCCAGCAGCCCGTGGCCGGGTGCGACGGTAAAAGAGACCCAGTACTTC
>TRBV5-1|many|TRBJ1-1|.
CASSLGSSVEAFF
TGCGCCAGCAGCTTGGGATCCAGCGTCGAAGCTTTCTTT
>TRBV11-2|many|TRBJ1-5|.
CASSLDPGSNQPQHF
TGTGCCAGCAGCTTAGACCCGGGGAGCAATCAGCCCCAGCATTTT
>TRBV19|many|TRBJ1-5|.
CASSDLEPAGRGGNQPQHF
TGTGCCAGTTCAGATCTGGAACCGGCGGGAAGGGGGGGTAATCAGCCCCAGCATTTT
>TRBV28|.|TRBJ2-3|.
CASSPRTVTDTQYF
TGTGCCAGCAGTCCGAGAACGGTAACAGATACGCAGTATTTT
>TRBV3-1|.|TRBJ2-7|TRBD2
CASSQCRLAAYEQYF
TGTGCCAGCAGCCAGTGCCGACTAGCAGCCTACGAGCAGTACTTC
>TRBV19|many|TRBJ2-1|.
CASSVRDFGRGVRNNEQFF
TGTGCCAGTAGTGTTCGGGATTTTGGCAGGGGGGTGAGGAACAATGAGCAGTTCTTC
>TRBV20-1|many|TRBJ2-1|TRBD1
CSARRGRYNEQFF
TGCAGTGCTAGAAGGGGGCGGTACAATGAGCAGTTCTTC
>TRBV30|.|TRBJ2-1|.
CAWSSSGPINEQFF
TGTGCCTGGAGTTCCAGCGGGCCGATCAATGAGCAGTTCTTC
>TRBV18|many|TRBJ2-2|TRBD1
CASSRTGVRDTGELFF
TGTGCCAGCTCAAGGACAGGGGTCCGAGACACCGGGGAGCTGTTTTTT
>TRBV28|many|TRBJ2-7|TRBD2
CASSSGLAPYEQYF
TGTGCCAGCAGTTCGGGACTAGCACCCTACGAGCAGTACTTC
>TRBV4-2|many|TRBJ2-5|TRBD1
CASSQGGTGGETQYF
TGTGCCAGCAGCCAAGGTGGGACAGGTGGAGAGACCCAGTACTTC
>TRBV5-1|.|TRBJ2-7|.
CASSLEGAYYEQYF
TGCGCCAGCAGCTTGGAAGGGGCTTACTACGAGCAGTACTTC
>TRBV12-3/TRBV12-4|many|TRBJ2-1|.
CASSLGNEREEFF
TGTGCCAGCAGTCTCGGGAACGAGAGGGAAGAGTTCTTC
>TRBV3-1|many|TRBJ2-5|TRBD1
CASSGRDREYEETQYF
TGTGCCAGCAGCGGGCGGGACAGGGAGTACGAAGAGACCCAGTACTTC
>TRBV7-2|many|TRBJ2-5|.
CASILGGAGAQYF
TGTGCCAGCATCCTTGGTGGGGCCGGGGCCCAGTACTTC
>TRBV19|.|TRBJ2-3|.
CASSPLRVMVVPSTDTQYF
TGTGCCAGTAGTCCCCTCAGGGTAATGGTTGTTCCTAGCACAGATACGCAGTATTTT
>TRBV4-1|.|TRBJ1-1|.
CASSQDGGAGAFF
TGCGCCAGCAGCCAAGATGGGGGGGCAGGAGCTTTCTTT
>TRBV7-9|.|TRBJ1-4|.
CASSQYRANNEKLFF
TGTGCCAGCAGCCAATACCGGGCCAATAATGAAAAACTGTTTTTT
>TRBV20-1|.|TRBJ1-3|.
CSARDPGSGNTIYF
TGCAGTGCTAGAGATCCCGGCTCTGGAAACACCATATATTTT
>TRBV20-1|.|TRBJ1-1|.
CSASSGMNTEAFF
TGCAGTGCTTCCTCAGGGATGAACACTGAAGCTTTCTTT
>TRBV28|.|TRBJ1-1|.
CASIKGIGTEAFF
TGTGCCAGCATCAAGGGTATAGGCACTGAAGCTTTCTTT
>TRBV5-4|few|TRBJ1-2|.
CASSSTGQNYGYTF
TGTGCCAGCAGCTCCACAGGGCAGAACTATGGCTACACCTTC